Each of the 26 T cell receptor beta chains below was sequenced from the same sample in a study of T-cell reconstitution after alpha-beta-depleted transplantation in children. Unique molecular identifiers were incorporated during preparation of the TCRbeta library. TCRdb re-called the PCR reads through MiXCR, storing one row per CDR3 protein. The sample yields more than 400,000 distinct CDR3 sequences, 43% seen once. Sequenced here: PBMCs, sampled before TCRalphabeta/CD19-depleted stem cell transplant. The receptors here all came from a girl aged 2-10 years with aplastic anemia, due to receive a stem cell transplant.

This chain connects TRBV9 to TRBJ2-4; D not resolved. V shed 4 bases and J shed 6 bases, with 8 bases lying between them. Per germline, CDR1 SGDLS and CDR2 YYNGEE. CDR3 length: 12 residues. In DNA form, the CDR3 reads TGTGCCAGCAGCTCCAGCAGAAACATTCAGTACTTC. It specifies CASSSSRNIQYF.

The chain links TRBV5-6 to TRBJ1-5, with D maybe TRBD1 (5 bases). Germline CDR1 is SGHDT and CDR2 is YYEEEE. V lost 5 bases to trimming and J lost 7 bases, with 13 bases between them. CDR3 length: 13 amino acids. The CDR3 sequence is CASSSNKGQPQHF. In DNA form, the CDR3 reads TGTGCCAGCAGTTCGAATAAGGGGCAGCCCCAGCATTTT.

The rearrangement uses TRBV20-1 and TRBJ2-3, with 8 positions matching TRBD2. This CDR3 region has 14 residues. In germline, CDR1 is DFQATT, CDR2 SNEGSKA (reference sequence). Trimming cost V 5 bases and J 5 bases; bases outside gene matches: 9. The CDR3 here is CSASPMLAGDTQYF. The DNA for the CDR3 is TGCAGTGCTTCCCCTATGCTAGCGGGAGATACGCAGTATTTT.

This chain links TRBV4-3 with TRBJ2-7; a weak D match, TRBD2 (5 bases). The ends were cut back, 4 bases at V and 6 bases at J, with 16 bases in the middle. Germline CDR1 LGHNA, CDR2 YSLEER. This CDR3 contains 14 residues. The CDR3 region has the DNA TGCGCCAGCAGCCCCTCCCGGGCGGGTCGCGAGCAGTACTTC. Residues: CASSPSRAGREQYF.

This chain uses TRBV7-9 with TRBJ2-7; D is ambiguous. Germline V gives CDR1 SEHNR, CDR2 FQNEAQ (reference sequence). The length of the CDR3 is 15 residues. The V and J ends lost 5 bases and 0 bases respectively, with 14 bases between them. The CDR3 sequence is CASSPSQPSSYEQYF. CDR3 nucleotides: TGTGCCAGCAGCCCGTCCCAGCCGAGCTCCTACGAGCAGTACTTC.

This clonotype has just a few counts. The chain couples TRBV5-6 to TRBJ2-2; perhaps D is TRBD1 or TRBD2 (5 bases each). Germline V gene data show CDR1 as SGHDT and CDR2 as YYEEEE. The CDR3 spans 16 residues. The V end lost 4 bases, the J end lost 6 bases, and 19 bases lay between the germline ends. CDR3 in DNA: TGTGCCAGCAGCCCCTTTTTAAGTGGGGGAGCCGGGGAGCTGTTTTTT. As protein: CASSPFLSGGAGELFF.

This chain connects TRBV28 to TRBJ1-1; TRBD1 aligns across 7 bases. Germline V lookup: CDR1 MDHEN, CDR2 SYDVKM. J lost 2 bases, V lost 9 bases, and 12 bases had no gene match. The CDR3 is 15 amino acids. The CDR3 DNA is TGTGCCAGTTTCTCCGGGACAGCGACCAACACTGAAGCTTTCTTT. It specifies CASFSGTATNTEAFF.

This clonotype is a singleton in its sample. The chain has TRBV15 and TRBJ2-3; a weak D match, TRBD1 (6 bases). Germline V gives CDR1 LNHNV, CDR2 YYDKDF (reference sequence). Trimming shortened V by 3 bases and J by 2 bases, and 15 bases separated the two germline ends. The CDR3 is 16 residues long. The CDR3 is CATSSQGIYNTDTQYF. The CDR3 DNA reads as TGTGCCACCAGCAGTCAGGGGATTTACAACACAGATACGCAGTATTTT.

This clonotype was seen only a few times. The chain uses TRBV20-1 and TRBJ2-4; TRBD2 matches at 7 bases. The germline V gene has CDR1 DFQATT and CDR2 SNEGSKA (reference sequence). V shed 0 bases, J shed 4 bases, and the junction held 9 bases outside the gene matches. CDR3 length: 16 residues. The CDR3 coding sequence is TGCAGTGCTAGAGATGTTGCTAGCGGCGTAAAAAACATTCAGTACTTC. Translation: CSARDVASGVKNIQYF.

This clonotype was seen a few times. The rearrangement joins TRBV7-3 to TRBJ1-3; 9 nucleotides line up with TRBD1. Germline CDR1 is SGHTA and CDR2 is FQGTGA. J gave up 2 bases and V 3 bases, and 5 bases lay outside the gene matches. The CDR3 totals 16 residues. CDR3 in amino acids: CASSLQGQGAGNTIYF. The CDR3 coding sequence is TGTGCCAGCAGCTTGCAGGGACAGGGAGCTGGAAACACCATATATTTT. Combining the CDR3 with reference TRBV7-3 and TRBJ1-3 gives the whole variable domain GAGVSQTPSNKVTEKGKYVELRCDPISGHTALYWYRQSLGQGPEFLIYFQGTGAADDSGLPNDRFFAVRPEGSVSTLKIQRTERGDSAVYLCASSLQGQGAGNTIYFGEGSWLTVV.

Turning to this clonotype: This could be a read error, since a much larger clone is one nucleotide away. This chain links TRBV12-3 or TRBV12-4 with TRBJ1-1; tentative D call: TRBD1 (6 bases). CDR3 length: 13 amino acids. Trimming removed 7 bases from V and 5 bases from J, with 14 bases in between. CDR3 loop: CASITTGKTEAFF. The DNA for the CDR3 is TGTGCCAGCATTACTACAGGGAAAACTGAAGCTTTCTTT.

A single count supports this clonotype. It may be a read error: a sequence one base away is much more abundant. The J gene is TRBJ2-7, the V gene TRBV13, with TRBD1 matching 8 bases. Trimming removed 0 bases from V and 6 bases from J; junction bases left unmatched: 4. Germline V gene lookup returns CDR1 PRHDT and CDR2 FYEKMQ (reference sequence). The CDR3 is made up of 14 amino acids. The CDR3 nucleotides read TGTGCCAGCAGCTTAGGCGCAGGGGGCTGCGAGCAGTACTTC. Amino acids: CASSLGAGGCEQYF. Combining the CDR3 with reference TRBV13 and TRBJ2-7 gives the whole variable domain AAGVIQSPRHLIKEKRETATLKCYPIPRHDTVYWYQQGPGQDPQFLISFYEKMQSDKGSIPDRFSAQQFSDYHSELNMSSLELGDSALYFCASSLGAGGCEQYFGPGTRLTVT.

This clonotype came up many times. J is TRBJ2-1 and V is TRBV20-1; 12 bases are shared with TRBD2. The CDR3 is made up of 18 amino acids. CDR1 and CDR2 (germline): DFQATT, SNEGSKA (reference sequence). After removal of 5 bases from V and 0 bases from J, the junction contained 11 bases not matched to a gene. The CDR3 protein is CSAHGGLAGGISYNEQFF. For the CDR3, the DNA is TGCAGTGCTCACGGGGGGCTAGCGGGAGGGATCTCCTACAATGAGCAGTTCTTC.

This clonotype was seen many times. The chain uses TRBV5-1 and TRBJ2-7; possible D gene TRBD2, 5 bases. Germline CDR1 SGHRS, CDR2 YFSETQ. The CDR3 extends over 14 amino acids. V was pared by 6 bases and J by 0 bases, with 13 bases between. CDR3: CASTSGESSYEQYF. The CDR3 DNA reads TGCGCCAGCACCAGCGGAGAATCCTCCTACGAGCAGTACTTC.

CDR3 sequence: CSARDVGQYSYEQYF. In DNA, the CDR3 is TGCAGTGCTAGAGATGTCGGACAGTACTCCTACGAGCAGTACTTC. This chain links TRBV20-1 with TRBJ2-7; possibly TRBD1 for D (6 bases). Trimming left V 0 bases short and J 0 bases short, with 12 bases between. Per the germline V gene, CDR1 is DFQATT and CDR2 is SNEGSKA (reference sequence). The length of the CDR3 is 15 residues.

The chain carries TRBV7-6 and TRBJ2-1, with 10 bases identical to TRBD2. Germline lookup yields CDR1 SGHVS and CDR2 FNYEAQ. The CDR3 is 18 amino acids. Germline trimming cut 3 bases from V and 10 bases from J; bases unmatched to any gene: 18. The CDR3 spells CASSLRGSTSGTGGEQFF. Written as DNA, the CDR3 is TGTGCCAGCAGCTTGAGGGGGTCAACTAGCGGGACCGGCGGGGAGCAGTTCTTC.

The chain couples TRBV20-1 to TRBJ1-5; D might be TRBD1 (6 bases). Germline CDR1 DFQATT, CDR2 SNEGSKA (reference sequence). V dropped 2 bases and J dropped 3 bases, with 8 bases sitting between them. This CDR3 region has 13 residues. In DNA, the CDR3 is TGCAGTGCTAGACGGACAGCCAATCAGCCCCAGCATTTT. As protein: CSARRTANQPQHF.

This chain links TRBV20-1 with TRBJ1-1; D uncertain. V lost 3 bases and J 5 bases, leaving 10 bases between the germline ends. The CDR3 has 12 amino acids. From germline, CDR1 is DFQATT and CDR2 SNEGSKA (reference sequence). The CDR3, as DNA: TGCAGTGCTAGCCAGGAAATAACTGAAGCTTTCTTT. Its protein is CSASQEITEAFF.

This chain connects TRBV5-5 to TRBJ2-1; D uncertain. V was clipped by 3 bases and J by 9 bases, with 7 bases between them. Germline V gives CDR1 SGHKS, CDR2 YYEKEE (reference sequence). The CDR3 consists of 11 residues. CDR3 DNA sequence: TGTGCCAGCAGCTACGGATTTGAGCAGTTCTTC. This translates into CASSYGFEQFF.

The chain carries TRBV20-1 and TRBJ2-2; TRBD1 matches at 7 bases. The V gene end was trimmed by 6 bases and the J gene end by 6 bases; junction bases not matched to a gene: 10. In germline, CDR1 is DFQATT, CDR2 SNEGSKA (reference sequence). This CDR3 spans 14 amino acids. CDR3 nucleotide sequence: TGCAGTGCAAAGAACAGGGGACCGTCCGGGGAGCTGTTTTTT. Translation gives CSAKNRGPSGELFF.

The rearrangement links TRBV28 to TRBJ1-5; D is perhaps TRBD1 (6 bases). The CDR3 has 14 residues. V was shortened by 6 bases and J by 6 bases, with 15 bases between the two germline ends. Germline V gene sequence: CDR1 MDHEN, CDR2 SYDVKM. DNA for the CDR3: TGTGCCAGCAGGGGACATCAATCCACTCAGCCCCAGCATTTT. Amino acids: CASRGHQSTQPQHF.

This clonotype occurred many times. The J gene is TRBJ2-2, the V gene TRBV18; no definite D call. CDR3 length equals 13 residues. V lost 2 bases and J 4 bases, leaving 5 bases between the germline ends. Looked up from germline, CDR1 is KGHSH and CDR2 is LQKENI. CDR3 loop: CASSPTITGELFF. CDR3 bases: TGTGCCAGCTCACCAACCATCACCGGGGAGCTGTTTTTT.

This clonotype was counted a few times. The rearrangement links TRBV5-1 to TRBJ2-1; 15 bases align to TRBD2. V was clipped by 0 bases and J by 5 bases; unmatched bases: 0. This CDR3 is built from 16 residues. Germline CDR1 reads SGHRS; CDR2 reads YFSETQ. The CDR3 coding sequence is TGCGCCAGCAGCTTGGGGACTAGCGGGAGGGACAATGAGCAGTTCTTC. Protein sequence: CASSLGTSGRDNEQFF.

Notes on this clonotype: This may be a read error, as it is one base from a much larger clone. The gene calls are TRBV5-1 and TRBJ2-7; D ambiguous. V was cut by 0 bases and J by 3 bases, with 7 bases left in between. The germline V gene encodes CDR1 SGHRS and CDR2 YFSETQ. The length of the CDR3 is 13 residues. For the CDR3, the DNA is TGCGCCAGCAGCTTGGATCAGGTCTACGAGCAGTACTTC. As protein: CASSLDQVYEQYF.

Ten or more counts support this clonotype. CDR3 nucleotide sequence: TGCGCCAGCAGCTTGGGATCGAGCTCCTACAATGAGCAGTTCTTC. Its protein is CASSLGSSSYNEQFF. The chain recombines TRBV5-1 with TRBJ2-1; D remains ambiguous. Trimming shortened V by 0 bases and J by 0 bases, and 7 bases separated the two germline ends. Germline V CDR1 and CDR2: SGHRS, YFSETQ. CDR3 length: 15 residues. Full variable domain (rest looked up from reference TRBV5-1 and TRBJ2-1): KAGVTQTPRYLIKTRGQQVTLSCSPISGHRSVSWYQQTPGQGLQFLFEYFSETQRNKGNFPGRFSGRQFSNSRSEMNVSTLELGDSALYLCASSLGSSSYNEQFFGPGTRLTVL.

This sequence joins TRBV4-1 and TRBJ2-1, with D perhaps matching TRBD2 (5 bases). The V and J ends lost 4 bases and 6 bases respectively, with 19 bases between them. The CDR3 runs to 16 residues. Looked up from germline, CDR1 is MGHRA and CDR2 is YSYEKL. The CDR3 DNA reads as TGCGCCAGCAGCCCCAGAGGAGGTTTAGGAGGCAATGAGCAGTTCTTC. This codes for CASSPRGGLGGNEQFF.